In this sample, the clone carrying this TCR beta chain turned up a few times. TCRdb re-analysed the 5' RACE reads in MiXCR, keeping a single row per CDR3 protein. The sample contains about 340,000 distinct CDR3 sequences, about an eighth of which appear only once. This sample is part of a study of T-cell memory formation after mild COVID-19. CDR1 is SGHRS and CDR2 is YFSETQ in the germline V gene. V lost 0 bases to trimming and J lost 5 bases, with 11 bases between them. CDR3 length equals 14 residues. The rearrangement joins TRBV5-1 to TRBJ2-5; weak D call: TRBD1 (7 bases). The sample consisted of PBMCs or a T cell subset sorted from them (not recorded which). This TCR was recovered from a man younger than 35 who had mild COVID-19 (a few samples of this study predate the infection). Cell type and time point are not known. CDR3: CASSLVPGGETQYF. The CDR3 DNA reads as TGCGCCAGCAGCTTGGTGCCAGGGGGGGAGACCCAGTACTTC. Filled out from reference TRBV5-1 and TRBJ2-5, the complete variable domain reads KAGVTQTPRYLIKTRGQQVTLSCSPISGHRSVSWYQQTPGQGLQFLFEYFSETQRNKGNFPGRFSGRQFSNSRSEMNVSTLELGDSALYLCASSLVPGGETQYFGPGTRLLVL.